The next 29 T cell receptor beta chains were all read from a single sample in a study of T cell responses to AZD1222 COVID-19 vaccine. Repertoires were generated with immunoSEQ multiplex PCR, while TCRdb's copy carries only in-frame clones and drops some. The table shows tens of thousands of clones, with 70% to 90% occurring only once. Sequenced here: peripheral blood, sampled on day 0 of AZD1222 vaccination. These receptors all stem from an adult in good health.

This clone showed up just once. The V and J genes are TRBV18 and TRBJ2-1; D gene uncertain. CDR3 size: 16 residues. V was cut by 2 bases and J by 0 bases, with 11 bases left in between. Germline V lookup: CDR1 KGHSH, CDR2 LQKENI. The CDR3 here is CASSPKNLDSYNEQFF. The CDR3 DNA sequence: TGTGCCAGCTCACCAAAAAACTTAGACTCCTACAATGAGCAGTTCTTC.

V usage is TRBV3-1 (or the pseudogene TRBV3-2) and J usage is TRBJ1-3; D is undetermined. The germline gives CDR1 LGHDT, CDR2 YNNKEL (reference sequence). The CDR3 totals 14 residues. Trimming took off 1 base at V and 4 bases at J, with 8 bases between the two ends. The CDR3 loop is CASSQVLPGNTIYF. CDR3 in DNA: TGTGCCAGCAGCCAAGTATTGCCGGGAAACACCATATATTTT.

The chain employs TRBV19 and TRBJ1-5; 7 nucleotides match TRBD1. This CDR3 has 17 residues. CDR1 and CDR2 (germline): LNHDA, SQIVND (reference sequence). V lost 6 bases to trimming and J lost 3 bases; unmatched junction nucleotides: 14. CDR3: CASSRKGQLGPNQPQHF. The CDR3 region has the DNA TGTGCCAGTAGCCGAAAGGGACAGCTAGGTCCCAATCAGCCCCAGCATTTT.

The gene calls are TRBV5-1 and TRBJ2-5; D tentatively reads TRBD1 or TRBD2 (5 bases each). Germline V gene data show CDR1 as SGHRS and CDR2 as YFSETQ. Trimming removed 3 bases from V and 2 bases from J, with 11 bases in between. The CDR3 length is 14 residues. The CDR3 bases are TGCGCCAGCAGCTCGGGACGGACGCAAGAGACCCAGTACTTC. Translation gives CASSSGRTQETQYF.

The chain uses TRBV4-1 and TRBJ1-5; TRBD1 matches at 7 bases. The junction had 9 bases not matched to a gene; V was cut back by 1 base and J by 9 bases. CDR3 size: 15 residues. Germline V gene lookup returns CDR1 MGHRA and CDR2 YSYEKL. The CDR3 region is CASSQGGQTEWPQHF. CDR3 coding DNA: TGCGCCAGCAGCCAAGGGGGACAGACCGAATGGCCCCAGCATTTT.

The chain uses TRBV5-1 and TRBJ2-1, with unresolved D. The germline gives CDR1 SGHRS, CDR2 YFSETQ. With 0 bases removed from V and 5 bases from J, the gap between germline ends came to 9 bases. This CDR3 has 14 residues. The CDR3 loop reads CASSLGAENNEQFF. For the CDR3, the DNA is TGCGCCAGCAGCTTGGGTGCAGAAAACAATGAGCAGTTCTTC.

The J gene is TRBJ1-6, the V gene TRBV18; the match to TRBD1 covers 12 bases. The CDR3 spans 15 residues. CDR1 and CDR2 from the germline V gene are KGHSH and LQKENI. V lost 0 bases to trimming and J lost 10 bases; unmatched junction nucleotides: 1. In DNA form, the CDR3 reads TGTGCCAGCTCACCACCGGGGACAGGGGGCTCACCCCTCCACTTT. Translation: CASSPPGTGGSPLHF. Using reference TRBV18 and TRBJ1-6 for the parts outside the CDR3, the full variable domain is NAGVMQNPRHLVRRRGQEARLRCSPMKGHSHVYWYRQLPEEGLKFMVYLQKENIIDESGMPKERFSAEFPKEGPSILRIQQVVRGDSAAYFCASSPPGTGGSPLHFGNGTRLTVT.

This CDR3 reads CASSPLGTGGLVGYTF. As DNA, the CDR3 is TGTGCCAGCAGTCCCCTCGGAACAGGGGGCTTGGTTGGCTACACCTTC. The rearrangement joins TRBV27 to TRBJ1-2; 9 nucleotides match TRBD1. This CDR3 contains 16 residues. Germline V gives CDR1 MNHEY, CDR2 SMNVEV (reference sequence). The V and J ends lost 5 bases and 7 bases, in that order; junction bases with no gene match: 14.

V and J are TRBV5-1 and TRBJ1-1; a weak D match, TRBD1 (5 bases). The CDR3 covers 15 residues. Germline values: CDR1 SGHRS, CDR2 YFSETQ. The V and J ends lost 6 bases and 4 bases respectively, with 19 bases between them. The CDR3 region is CASTTGLGHSTEAFF. For the CDR3, the DNA is TGCGCCAGCACCACAGGCTTGGGGCATAGCACTGAAGCTTTCTTT.

This chain links TRBV6-5 with TRBJ1-1, with 9 nucleotides matching TRBD1. The V gene's germline CDR1 is MNHEY and CDR2 SVGAGI. Trimming at V came to 5 bases and at J to 1 base, leaving 5 bases not matched to a gene. The CDR3 spans 15 residues. The CDR3 loop is CASSPGTGKNTEAFF. CDR3 coding DNA: TGTGCCAGCAGTCCCGGGACAGGGAAGAACACTGAAGCTTTCTTT.

This chain uses TRBV7-3 with TRBJ2-7, with TRBD2 as a possible D gene (6 bases). Trimming took off 5 bases at V and 7 bases at J, with 12 bases between the two ends. The CDR3 consists of 12 residues. Germline V gives CDR1 SGHTA, CDR2 FQGTGA. This CDR3 reads CASSLFGGEQYF. The CDR3 region has the DNA TGTGCCAGCAGCCTTTTTGGGGGGGAGCAGTACTTC. The entire variable domain, with the rest obtained from reference TRBV7-3 and TRBJ2-7, is as follows: GAGVSQTPSNKVTEKGKYVELRCDPISGHTALYWYRQSLGQGPEFLIYFQGTGAADDSGLPNDRFFAVRPEGSVSTLKIQRTERGDSAVYLCASSLFGGEQYFGPGTRLTVT.

V gene TRBV2 combines with J gene TRBJ2-5; 11 nucleotides line up with TRBD1. Germline V lookup: CDR1 SNHLY, CDR2 FYNNEI. There are 15 residues in the CDR3. The V segment lost 8 bases and the J segment 2 bases; nucleotides outside the gene matches: 7. CDR3 DNA: TGTGCCAGCGGGGCGGGGACAGGGGGTCAAGAGACCCAGTACTTC. Translated, it gives CASGAGTGGQETQYF.

This clone showed up just a few times. The genes are TRBV21-1 and TRBJ2-1; TRBD1 reflects the table's D call only, with no check against the DNA. TRBV21-1 is shown as a pseudogene. The CDR3 extends over 18 amino acids. CDR3 in amino acids: CASSKAAGTGSPYNEQFF. The CDR3 DNA reads TGTGCCAGCAGCAAAGCCGCGGGGACAGGGTCACCCTACAATGAGCAGTTCTTC.

The V and J genes are TRBV2 and TRBJ1-2, with TRBD1 identical over 9 bases. Unmatched junction bases numbered 7, after V lost 6 bases and J lost 5 bases. The CDR3 length is 14 residues. Germline V gene data show CDR1 as SNHLY and CDR2 as FYNNEI. In DNA, the CDR3 is TGTGCCAGCAGAATGGACAGGGGACTTTATGGCTACACCTTC. The encoded protein is CASRMDRGLYGYTF.

The chain has TRBV2 and TRBJ1-5; a possible D gene is TRBD1 (6 bases). The CDR3 length is 13 residues. Trimming removed 4 bases at V and 6 bases at J, with 10 bases between. The germline V gene encodes CDR1 SNHLY and CDR2 FYNNEI. This chain's CDR3 is CASSGGRGQPQHF. The CDR3 DNA is TGTGCCAGCAGTGGGGGGCGGGGTCAGCCCCAGCATTTT.

V is TRBV19 and J is TRBJ1-3, with D unresolved. Germline assignment: CDR1 LNHDA and CDR2 SQIVND (reference sequence). Trimming pared 1 base from V and 5 bases from J, leaving 12 bases between. The length of the CDR3 is 15 residues. The CDR3 DNA sequence: TGTGCCAGTAGTATAGCTGGGTGGGGAAGAAACACCATATATTTT. Protein: CASSIAGWGRNTIYF.

This clone counts as large. V is TRBV2 and J is TRBJ1-5; D is uncertain. Germline values: CDR1 SNHLY, CDR2 FYNNEI. The length of the CDR3 is 12 residues. The ends were cut back, 3 bases at V and 7 bases at J, with 7 bases in the middle. CDR3 region: CASSDRWQPQHF. The CDR3 nucleotides read TGTGCCAGCAGTGACAGGTGGCAGCCCCAGCATTTT.

This chain uses TRBV6-5 with TRBJ1-2; unclear D gene. With 7 bases removed from V and 4 bases from J, the gap between germline ends came to 16 bases. Germline V gene lookup returns CDR1 MNHEY and CDR2 SVGAGI. This CDR3 is built from 14 residues. CDR3 nucleotide sequence: TGTGCCAGCATCAAGGGCGGATGGGGCTATGGCTACACCTTC. It yields the protein CASIKGGWGYGYTF.

The chain uses TRBV5-1 and TRBJ2-1; tentative D call: TRBD1 (5 bases). The germline V and J ends were trimmed by 0 bases and 4 bases, with 14 bases remaining between them. Germline CDR1 reads SGHRS; CDR2 reads YFSETQ. This CDR3 comprises 16 residues. The CDR3 loop is CASSLEGAYNYNEQFF. Here the CDR3 DNA reads TGCGCCAGCAGCTTGGAAGGGGCCTATAATTACAATGAGCAGTTCTTC.

The chain combines TRBV5-6 with TRBJ1-4; unclear D gene. Per the germline V gene, CDR1 is SGHDT and CDR2 is YYEEEE. This CDR3 comprises 14 residues. Trimming stripped 4 bases from V and 8 bases from J, with 15 bases between. The CDR3 DNA follows: TGTGCCAGCAGCAAACTTGGATCAGGAGAAAAACTGTTTTTT. Translating it yields CASSKLGSGEKLFF.

The chain links TRBV6-5 to TRBJ1-5; D remains ambiguous. The CDR3 runs 13 residues. V lost 0 bases to trimming and J lost 7 bases, with 7 bases between them. The germline V gene has CDR1 MNHEY and CDR2 SVGAGI. The CDR3 coding sequence is TGTGCCAGCAGTTACTCGAGCGGACAGCCCCAGCATTTT. It yields the protein CASSYSSGQPQHF.

This rearrangement joins TRBV2 to TRBJ2-7, with TRBD1 identical over 10 bases. Germline lookup yields CDR1 SNHLY and CDR2 FYNNEI. Unmatched junction bases numbered 8, after V lost 6 bases and J lost 6 bases. This CDR3 is built from 14 residues. DNA for the CDR3: TGTGCCAGCAGGAAATCGGGACAGGGGTCCGAGCAGTACTTC. Protein product: CASRKSGQGSEQYF. Full variable domain (missing parts from reference TRBV2 and TRBJ2-7): EPEVTQTPSHQVTQMGQEVILRCVPISNHLYFYWYRQILGQKVEFLVSFYNNEISEKSEIFDDQFSVERPDGSNFTLKIRSTKLEDSAMYFCASRKSGQGSEQYFGPGTRLTVT.

CDR3 nucleotides: TGTGCCAGCTCAGACTATGGGAGCACAGATACGCAGTATTTT. Protein product: CASSDYGSTDTQYF. The chain carries TRBV18 and TRBJ2-3; the D gene is possibly TRBD2 (5 bases). The CDR3 runs to 14 residues. The V and J ends lost 5 bases and 0 bases respectively, with 9 bases between them. CDR1 is KGHSH and CDR2 is LQKENI in the germline V gene.

The chain has TRBV27 and TRBJ1-6, with D perhaps TRBD1 (5 bases). The CDR3 contains 14 residues. The V gene's germline CDR1 is MNHEY and CDR2 SMNVEV (reference sequence). V was cut by 6 bases and J by 5 bases, with 11 bases left in between. CDR3 bases: TGTGCCAGCAGGTCCGGGACGGATAATTCACCCCTCCACTTT. Translating gives CASRSGTDNSPLHF.

This rearrangement joins TRBV6-5 to TRBJ1-1; D call uncertain. Germline loops: CDR1 MNHEY, CDR2 SVGAGI. Deletions cut 0 bases from V and 5 bases from J, with 10 bases between. CDR3 size: 14 residues. The CDR3 sequence is CASSYSGGKTEAFF. The CDR3 DNA reads as TGTGCCAGCAGTTACTCGGGTGGTAAAACTGAAGCTTTCTTT.

A word on this clone: A read error may account for a junction end that differs from germline. The V gene is TRBV5-1, the J gene TRBJ1-4; TRBD1 might be the D (5 bases). CDR1 SGHRS and CDR2 YFSETQ come from the germline V gene. This CDR3 contains 15 residues. CDR3 sequence: CASRLGQGLNEKLFF. CDR3 DNA sequence: TGCGCCAGCAGATTGGGGCAGGGACTTAATGAAAAACTGTTTTTT.

The rearrangement uses TRBV2 and TRBJ1-6; possibly TRBD1 for D (6 bases). Germline-derived CDR1 and CDR2 are SNHLY and FYNNEI. This CDR3 spans 13 amino acids. V was trimmed by 11 bases and J by 7 bases, leaving 15 bases between them. This chain's CDR3 is CAGSDSANSPLHF. Here the CDR3 DNA reads TGTGCCGGCTCGGACAGTGCCAATTCACCCCTCCACTTT.

The chain combines TRBV19 with TRBJ2-7; no reliable D call. Trimming left V 5 bases short and J 0 bases short, with 11 bases between. The length of the CDR3 is 14 residues. Per the germline V gene, CDR1 is LNHDA and CDR2 is SQIVND (reference sequence). DNA of the CDR3: TGTGCCAGTAGTCCCCGGGCGACCTCCTACGAGCAGTACTTC. Translated: CASSPRATSYEQYF. Full variable domain (missing parts from reference TRBV19 and TRBJ2-7): DGGITQSPKYLFRKEGQNVTLSCEQNLNHDAMYWYRQDPGQGLRLIYYSQIVNDFQKGDIAEGYSVSREKKESFPLTVTSAQKNPTAFYLCASSPRATSYEQYFGPGTRLTVT.

V usage is TRBV5-1 and J usage is TRBJ1-2, with 8 nucleotides matching TRBD1. This CDR3 contains 15 residues. The germline gives CDR1 SGHRS, CDR2 YFSETQ. V gave up 5 bases and J gave up 3 bases; unmatched junction bases: 9. The CDR3 coding sequence is TGCGCCAGCAGTAGGGTAGAGACAGGGGACTATGGCTACACCTTC. Its protein is CASSRVETGDYGYTF.